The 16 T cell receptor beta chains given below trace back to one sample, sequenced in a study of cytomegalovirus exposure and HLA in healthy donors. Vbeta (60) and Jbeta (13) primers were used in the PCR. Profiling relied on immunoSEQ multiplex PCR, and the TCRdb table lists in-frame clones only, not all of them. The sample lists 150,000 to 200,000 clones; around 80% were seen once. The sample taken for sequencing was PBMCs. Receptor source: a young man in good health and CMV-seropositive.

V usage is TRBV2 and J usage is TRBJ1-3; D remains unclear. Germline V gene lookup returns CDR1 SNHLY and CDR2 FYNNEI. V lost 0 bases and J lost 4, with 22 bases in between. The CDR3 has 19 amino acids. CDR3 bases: TGTGCCAGCAGTGAAGCGGCCCTGAGCCCGCCTTCGAGGGGAAACACCATATATTTT. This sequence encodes CASSEAALSPPSRGNTIYF.

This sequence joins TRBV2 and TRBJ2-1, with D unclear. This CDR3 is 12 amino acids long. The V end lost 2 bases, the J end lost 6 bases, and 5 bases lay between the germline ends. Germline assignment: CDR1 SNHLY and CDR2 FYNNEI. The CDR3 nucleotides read TGTGCCAGCAGTGAAACTATCAATGAGCAGTTCTTC. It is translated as CASSETINEQFF.

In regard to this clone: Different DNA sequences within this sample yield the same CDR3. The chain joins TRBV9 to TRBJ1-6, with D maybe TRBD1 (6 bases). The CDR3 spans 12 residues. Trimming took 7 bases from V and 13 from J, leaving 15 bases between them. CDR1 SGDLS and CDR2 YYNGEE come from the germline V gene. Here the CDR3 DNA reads TGTGCCAGCGGAACAGGGCGATCCCCCCTCCACTTT. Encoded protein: CASGTGRSPLHF. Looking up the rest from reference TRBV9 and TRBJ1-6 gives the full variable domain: DSGVTQTPKHLITATGQRVTLRCSPRSGDLSVYWYQQSLDQGLQFLIQYYNGEERAKGNILERFSAQQFPDLHSELNLSSLELGDSALYFCASGTGRSPLHFGNGTRLTVT.

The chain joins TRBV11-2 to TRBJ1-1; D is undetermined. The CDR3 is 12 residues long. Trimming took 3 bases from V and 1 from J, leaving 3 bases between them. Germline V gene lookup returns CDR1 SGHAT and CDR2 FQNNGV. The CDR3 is CASSFKNTEAFF. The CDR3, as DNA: TGTGCCAGCAGCTTCAAGAACACTGAAGCTTTCTTT.

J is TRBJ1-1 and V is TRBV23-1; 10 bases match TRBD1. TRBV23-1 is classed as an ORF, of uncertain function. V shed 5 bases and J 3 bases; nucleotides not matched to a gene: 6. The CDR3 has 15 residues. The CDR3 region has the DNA TGCGCCAGCAGTGACACCGGGACAGGGGACACTGAAGCTTTCTTT. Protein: CASSDTGTGDTEAFF.

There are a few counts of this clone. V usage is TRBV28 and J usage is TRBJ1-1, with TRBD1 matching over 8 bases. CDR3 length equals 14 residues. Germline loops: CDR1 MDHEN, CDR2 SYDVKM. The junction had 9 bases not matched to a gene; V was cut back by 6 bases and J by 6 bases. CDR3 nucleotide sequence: TGTGCCAGCAGCGAAGGGACAGGTAGGCCTGAAGCTTTCTTT. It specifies CASSEGTGRPEAFF.

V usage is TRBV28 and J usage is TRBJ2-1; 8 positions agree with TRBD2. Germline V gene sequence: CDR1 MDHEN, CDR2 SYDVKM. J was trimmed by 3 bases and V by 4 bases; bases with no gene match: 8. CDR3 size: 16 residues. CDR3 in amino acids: CASSSPLAAFYNEQFF. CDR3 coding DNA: TGTGCCAGCAGTTCCCCACTAGCGGCATTCTACAATGAGCAGTTCTTC.

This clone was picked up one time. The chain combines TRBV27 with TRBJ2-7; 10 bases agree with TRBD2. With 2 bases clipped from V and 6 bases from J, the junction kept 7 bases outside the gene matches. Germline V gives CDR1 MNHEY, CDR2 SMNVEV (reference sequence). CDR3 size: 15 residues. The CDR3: CASSLNLGLAPEQYF. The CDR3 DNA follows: TGTGCCAGCAGTTTAAATCTGGGACTAGCGCCCGAGCAGTACTTC.

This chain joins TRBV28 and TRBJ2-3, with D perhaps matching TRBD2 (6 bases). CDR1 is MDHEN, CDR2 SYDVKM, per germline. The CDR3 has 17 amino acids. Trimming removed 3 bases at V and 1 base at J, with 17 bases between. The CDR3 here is CASSFSVAGTRTDTQYF. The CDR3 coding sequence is TGTGCCAGCAGTTTTTCCGTGGCGGGGACCCGCACAGATACGCAGTATTTT. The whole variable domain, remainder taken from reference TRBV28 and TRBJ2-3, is DVKVTQSSRYLVKRTGEKVFLECVQDMDHENMFWYRQDPGLGLRLIYFSYDVKMKEKGDIPEGYSVSREKKERFSLILESASTNQTSMYLCASSFSVAGTRTDTQYFGPGTRLTVL.

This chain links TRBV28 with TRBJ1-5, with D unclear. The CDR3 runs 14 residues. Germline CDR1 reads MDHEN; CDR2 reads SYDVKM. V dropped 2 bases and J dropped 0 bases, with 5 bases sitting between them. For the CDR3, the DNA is TGTGCCAGCAGTTTAAGAGCTAGCAATCAGCCCCAGCATTTT. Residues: CASSLRASNQPQHF.

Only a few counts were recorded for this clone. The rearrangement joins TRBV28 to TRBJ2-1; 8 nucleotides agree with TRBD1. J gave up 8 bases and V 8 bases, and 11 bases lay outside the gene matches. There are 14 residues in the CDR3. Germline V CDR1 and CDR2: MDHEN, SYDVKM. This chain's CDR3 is CASREGQGIHEQFF. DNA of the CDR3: TGTGCCAGCCGGGAAGGACAGGGTATACATGAGCAGTTCTTC.

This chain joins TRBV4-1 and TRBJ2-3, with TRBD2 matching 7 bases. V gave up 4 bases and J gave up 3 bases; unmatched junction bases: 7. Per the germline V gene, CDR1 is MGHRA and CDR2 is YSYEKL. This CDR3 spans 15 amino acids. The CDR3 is CASSRAGTTTDTQYF. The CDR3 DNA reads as TGCGCCAGCAGCCGAGCCGGGACTACTACAGATACGCAGTATTTT.

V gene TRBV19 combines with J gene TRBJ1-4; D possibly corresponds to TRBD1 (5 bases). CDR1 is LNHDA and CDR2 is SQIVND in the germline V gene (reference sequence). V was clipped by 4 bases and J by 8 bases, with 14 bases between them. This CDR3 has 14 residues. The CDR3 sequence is CASSTTRGLEKLFF. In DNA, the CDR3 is TGTGCCAGTAGTACCACAAGGGGTTTGGAAAAACTGTTTTTT.

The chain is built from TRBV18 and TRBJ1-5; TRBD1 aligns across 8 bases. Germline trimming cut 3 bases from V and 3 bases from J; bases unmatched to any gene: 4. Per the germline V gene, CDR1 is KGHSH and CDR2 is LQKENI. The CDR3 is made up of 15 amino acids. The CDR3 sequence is CASSPTGALNQPQHF. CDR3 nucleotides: TGTGCCAGCTCACCGACAGGGGCGCTCAATCAGCCCCAGCATTTT.

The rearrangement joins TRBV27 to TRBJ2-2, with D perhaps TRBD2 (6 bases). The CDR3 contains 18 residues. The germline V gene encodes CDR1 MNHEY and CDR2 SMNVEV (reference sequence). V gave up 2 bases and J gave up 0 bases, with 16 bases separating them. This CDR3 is CASSLVPEGTSNTGELFF. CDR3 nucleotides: TGTGCCAGCAGTTTAGTTCCGGAGGGTACTTCGAACACCGGGGAGCTGTTTTTT.

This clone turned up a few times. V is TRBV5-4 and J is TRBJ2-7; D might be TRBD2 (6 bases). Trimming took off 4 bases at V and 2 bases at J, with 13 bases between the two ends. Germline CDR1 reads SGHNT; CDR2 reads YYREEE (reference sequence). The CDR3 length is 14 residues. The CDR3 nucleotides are TGTGCCAGCAGCGACAACCCGGGGGCCTACGAGCAGTACTTC. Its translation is CASSDNPGAYEQYF.